This record looks at one T cell receptor beta chain sequence and its context. The antigen remains undetermined. The method was immunoSEQ multiplex PCR; TCRdb's version includes in-frame clones alone and lacks a portion of them. The top ten hold 1.5% of the sample, which has hundreds of thousands of clones, about 89% seen once. V shed 4 bases and J 11 bases; nucleotides not matched to a gene: 10. This CDR3 is 14 amino acids long. The germline V gene has CDR1 GTSNPN and CDR2 SVGIG (reference sequence). The sample's treatment: roughly 19 received Ad26.COV2.S at low or high dose, single or two shots; five or six received placebo; per-sample allocation not given. The samples date from day 63 after the first vaccine or placebo injection. This sample is drawn from a study of Ad26.COV2.S vaccination and SARS-CoV-2 variants. The wider study: In the study, Ad26.COV2.S was injected intramuscularly once, or twice 56 days apart. Broader study findings: Comparability of non-spike TCR breadth was observed across vaccine and placebo recipients.

The chain carries TRBV30 and TRBJ1-4; 10 positions match TRBD1. Sequenced material: peripheral blood, taken in a trial of Ad26.COV2.S vaccine versus placebo. The TCR originated in a person aged 18-60 years who received the Ad26.COV2.S COVID-19 vaccine or a placebo. The CDR3 spells CAWTTGTGVKKLFF. The CDR3 coding sequence is TGTGCCTGGACGACCGGGACAGGGGTGAAGAAACTGTTTTTT.